The entry that follows covers one TCR beta chain sequence. Its antigen is undetermined. One junction end disagrees with the germline gene, perhaps due to a read error. The data were taken from a study of post-analysis software for immune sequencing data. As for the study in general: Relapsing-remitting, secondary progressive and progressive-relapsing multiple sclerosis were all included among the disease courses. Overall study results and limits: About 5 TRBV segments appeared more often in patients than in controls, and TRBV5-6, TRBV5-1 and TRBV20-1 were among these.

This CDR3 comprises 16 residues. The germline V gene has CDR1 SGHAT and CDR2 FQNNGV. The authors incorporated unique molecular identifiers into the TCR beta cDNA libraries. TCRdb independently ran MiXCR on the PCR reads; one entry per CDR3 protein. This table has about 430,000 distinct CDR3 sequences, roughly 38% appearing once. This receptor was taken from a girl aged 2 to 9 with multiple sclerosis. Sequenced sample: blood. This chain uses TRBV11-2 with TRBJ1-1; D possibly corresponds to TRBD1 (6 bases). The CDR3 sequence is CASSSKVWGANAEAFF. The CDR3 nucleotides are TGTGCCAGCAGCTCTAAGGTTTGGGGGGCGAACGCTGAAGCTTTCTTT.